The clone carrying this TCR beta chain turned up a few times. The data belong to a study of HIV-infected patients and healthy controls. TCRdb ran MiXCR on the 5' RACE reads and lists one entry per CDR3 protein. The sample yields some 67,000 distinct CDR3 sequences, approximately 16% seen once. Looked up from germline, CDR1 is SGHVS and CDR2 is FQNEAQ. The CDR3 length is 14 residues. Trimming removed 2 bases at V and 1 base at J, with 8 bases between. The clonotype was recovered from a human donor in good health. What was sequenced was CD4+ T cells from blood. The rearrangement links TRBV7-8 to TRBJ1-2, with no clear D. The CDR3 DNA follows: TGTGCCAGCAGCTTAAGAGATTTTAACTATGGCTACACCTTC. Translating it yields CASSLRDFNYGYTF.